This TCR beta chain was obtained from a study of blood T cell repertoires in COVID-19. V was clipped by 6 bases and J by 4 bases, with 12 bases between them. The germline gives CDR1 MNHEY, CDR2 SMNVEV (reference sequence). This CDR3 has 13 amino acids. Clones were read by immunoSEQ multiplex PCR, and TCRdb kept only the in-frame ones, dropping some. The sample lists about 270,000 clones; less than 90% were seen once. The rearrangement joins TRBV27 to TRBJ1-2, with a tentative D call TRBD1 (6 bases). This clonotype was obtained from a woman in her forties or fifties who had recovered from COVID-19. Sequencing was carried out using PBMCs or T cells enriched from blood (not recorded which). Here the CDR3 DNA reads TGTGCCAGCAGGGCCGGGGGGCTCTATGGCTACACCTTC. Translation gives CASRAGGLYGYTF.